The 25 T cell receptor beta chains in this list originate from one sample, sequenced in a study of T cell responses to AZD1222 COVID-19 vaccine. Only in-frame clones appear in the TCRdb table, and some are missing; sequencing was by immunoSEQ multiplex PCR. The sample has approximately 150,000 clones, about 87% seen once. Sample: peripheral blood, taken 28 days after the second dose of the MenACWY control vaccine. These receptors were obtained from an adult who received the MenACWY meningococcal vaccine as a control.

This clone was recorded once. The V call is TRBV7-2, the J call TRBJ1-2, with 11 bases aligning to TRBD1. The germline V gene encodes CDR1 SGHTA and CDR2 FQGNSA. The CDR3 extends over 15 amino acids. Trimming took 5 bases from V and 6 from J; bases not matched to a gene: 8. CDR3 sequence reads: CASSPGTGGRNGYTF. CDR3 nucleotides: TGTGCCAGCAGCCCCGGGACAGGGGGAAGGAATGGCTACACCTTC.

This clone was observed a few times. The chain employs TRBV12-3 or TRBV12-4 and TRBJ1-2; D not certain. Between the trimmed V and J ends, which lost 2 bases and 6 bases, there was a span of 10 bases. This CDR3 spans 13 amino acids. The CDR3 DNA reads as TGTGCCAGCAGTTTAATGGTCGCAGATGGCTACACCTTC. This translates into CASSLMVADGYTF.

The V call is TRBV29-1, the J call TRBJ2-1; D not certain. V shed 6 bases and J shed 0 bases, with 12 bases lying between them. Germline CDR1 reads SQVTM; CDR2 reads ANQGSEA. There are 14 residues in the CDR3. The CDR3 protein is CSVVAVSSYNEQFF. The CDR3 DNA reads TGCAGCGTCGTAGCTGTGAGCTCCTACAATGAGCAGTTCTTC.

The chain employs TRBV6-5 and TRBJ2-2, with D perhaps TRBD2 (5 bases). The CDR3 runs to 16 residues. V lost 0 bases and J lost 4, with 12 bases in between. The V gene's germline CDR1 is MNHEY and CDR2 SVGAGI. The CDR3 here is CASSYSGPEGTGELFF. The CDR3 bases are TGTGCCAGCAGTTACTCGGGCCCAGAGGGCACCGGGGAGCTGTTTTTT.

This chain joins TRBV15 and TRBJ1-1, with D tentatively TRBD1 (6 bases). Trimming took 4 bases from V and 4 from J, leaving 13 bases between them. The CDR3 loop spans 14 amino acids. CDR1 and CDR2 from the germline V gene are LNHNV and YYDKDF (reference sequence). The CDR3 sequence: CATSTLTGRTEAFF. CDR3 DNA sequence: TGTGCCACCAGCACCTTGACAGGACGCACTGAAGCTTTCTTT.

The V and J genes are TRBV5-5 and TRBJ1-4; the match to TRBD1 covers 10 bases. CDR1 is SGHKS, CDR2 YYEKEE, per germline (reference sequence). V lost 5 bases, J lost 5 bases, and 3 bases stayed unmatched. The CDR3 runs 14 residues. The CDR3 sequence: CASRPGQGNEKLFF. In nucleotides, the CDR3 is TGTGCCAGCAGGCCGGGACAGGGGAATGAAAAACTGTTTTTT.

The V call is TRBV20-1, the J call TRBJ2-1; 7 bases are a match to TRBD2. After removal of 3 bases from V and 8 bases from J, the junction contained 7 bases not matched to a gene. This CDR3 contains 13 residues. Germline lookup yields CDR1 DFQATT and CDR2 SNEGSKA (reference sequence). The CDR3 DNA reads as TGCAGTGCTAGTCCTGGAGCGGGATATGAGCAGTTCTTC. Its translation: CSASPGAGYEQFF.

The chain combines TRBV3-1 (or the pseudogene TRBV3-2) with TRBJ1-6; D is unresolved. V lost 3 bases and J lost 10, with 13 bases in between. The CDR3 consists of 14 residues. Germline V gene data show CDR1 as LGHDT and CDR2 as YNNKEL (reference sequence). The CDR3 region is CASSQNGVGSPLHF. The DNA of the CDR3 is TGTGCCAGCAGCCAGAACGGGGTTGGATCACCCCTCCACTTT.

The chain has TRBV7-2 and TRBJ2-7, with D hard to call. The CDR3 is 13 amino acids. The V gene's germline CDR1 is SGHTA and CDR2 FQGNSA. Trimming removed 1 base at V and 0 bases at J, with 4 bases between. CDR3 nucleotide sequence: TGTGCCAGCAGCTTAGGAGTCTCCTACGAGCAGTACTTC. Protein: CASSLGVSYEQYF.

This clone has just one count. The chain is built from TRBV24-1 and TRBJ2-2; 8 nucleotides line up with TRBD1. After removal of 3 bases from V and 4 bases from J, the junction contained 9 bases not matched to a gene. CDR1 and CDR2 (germline): KGHDR, SFDVKD. The length of the CDR3 is 17 residues. CDR3 region: CATSDLRTGSSTGELFF. The CDR3 DNA reads TGTGCCACCAGTGATCTTCGGACAGGGTCTAGCACCGGGGAGCTGTTTTTT.

J is TRBJ1-2 and V is TRBV14; D perhaps matches TRBD1 (5 bases). Germline CDR1 is SGHDN and CDR2 is FVKESK. Deletions cut 5 bases from V and 3 bases from J, with 10 bases between. There are 13 residues in the CDR3. The CDR3 nucleotides are TGTGCCAGCAGCATCGGGGGGGACTATGGCTACACCTTC. Translation gives CASSIGGDYGYTF.

A few counts support this clone. The chain employs TRBV7-8 and TRBJ1-4, with TRBD1 matching 8 bases. The CDR3 length is 18 residues. The J segment lost 8 bases and the V segment lost 1 base, leaving 15 bases of the junction unmatched. In germline, CDR1 is SGHVS, CDR2 FQNEAQ. This CDR3 reads CASSLGPPRQGLGEKLFF. CDR3 DNA sequence: TGTGCCAGCAGCTTAGGCCCCCCTCGACAGGGGTTGGGGGAAAAACTGTTTTTT.

This rearrangement joins TRBV7-3 to TRBJ2-7; TRBD2 aligns across 8 bases. This CDR3 has 14 residues. CDR1 SGHTA and CDR2 FQGTGA come from the germline V gene. V was clipped by 3 bases and J by 6 bases; unmatched bases: 7. The CDR3 reads CASSFGGVHGEQYF. The CDR3 nucleotides read TGTGCCAGCAGCTTCGGGGGGGTCCACGGCGAGCAGTACTTC. Using reference TRBV7-3 and TRBJ2-7 for the parts outside the CDR3, the full variable domain is GAGVSQTPSNKVTEKGKYVELRCDPISGHTALYWYRQSLGQGPEFLIYFQGTGAADDSGLPNDRFFAVRPEGSVSTLKIQRTERGDSAVYLCASSFGGVHGEQYFGPGTRLTVT.

The J gene is TRBJ2-4, the V gene TRBV6-5; TRBD1 aligns across 7 bases. Germline CDR1 MNHEY, CDR2 SVGAGI. Trimming took 2 bases from V and 6 from J; bases not matched to a gene: 4. There are 14 residues in the CDR3. The CDR3 sequence is CASSYRAGGNIQYF. In DNA form, the CDR3 reads TGTGCCAGCAGTTACAGGGCAGGGGGAAACATTCAGTACTTC.

The chain carries TRBV7-2 and TRBJ2-7, with 10 bases aligning to TRBD2. Germline assignment: CDR1 SGHTA and CDR2 FQGNSA. J lost 5 bases, V lost 3 bases, and 7 bases had no gene match. CDR3 size: 15 residues. Here the CDR3 DNA reads TGTGCCAGCAGCTTTTCGAGCGGGAGGGGCCACGAGCAGTACTTC. This gives the protein CASSFSSGRGHEQYF.

The chain uses TRBV28 and TRBJ1-5; TRBD1 aligns across 11 bases. The V gene's germline CDR1 is MDHEN and CDR2 SYDVKM. This CDR3 region has 18 residues. Germline trimming cut 6 bases from V and 1 base from J; bases unmatched to any gene: 11. The CDR3 bases are TGTGCCAGCAGGCCAAGGGACAGGGGGGCATTGAGCAATCAGCCCCAGCATTTT. Translated: CASRPRDRGALSNQPQHF.

In this sample, this clone turned up a few times. The chain carries TRBV28 and TRBJ1-1, with unresolved D. Germline V lookup: CDR1 MDHEN, CDR2 SYDVKM. This CDR3 region has 11 residues. V was pared by 3 bases and J by 3 bases, with 2 bases between. CDR3 residues: CASSLDTEAFF. The CDR3 DNA reads TGTGCCAGCAGTTTGGACACTGAAGCTTTCTTT.

The genes are TRBV7-9 and TRBJ1-1; D perhaps matches TRBD1 (5 bases). This CDR3 has 15 amino acids. Germline CDR1 and CDR2: SEHNR and FQNEAQ (reference sequence). Trimming cost V 8 bases and J 0 bases, with 16 bases left between them. CDR3: CASPGGARVNTEAFF. DNA of the CDR3: TGTGCCAGCCCTGGTGGGGCCAGGGTGAACACTGAAGCTTTCTTT.

The rearrangement joins TRBV29-1 to TRBJ1-1, with D possibly matching TRBD1 (6 bases). The CDR3 length is 15 residues. Germline CDR1 reads SQVTM; CDR2 reads ANQGSEA. V lost 3 bases and J lost 5, with 19 bases in between. CDR3 nucleotide sequence: TGCAGCGTTGAGCCCAGGGGACTGGGAGAGACTGAAGCTTTCTTT. Its translation: CSVEPRGLGETEAFF.

The rearrangement uses TRBV7-2 and TRBJ1-5, with D perhaps matching TRBD1 (6 bases). In germline, CDR1 is SGHTA, CDR2 FQGNSA. V was trimmed by 1 base and J by 6 bases, leaving 13 bases between them. This CDR3 spans 15 amino acids. The chain's CDR3 is CASSLDQGPGQPQHF. The CDR3 nucleotides are TGTGCCAGCAGCTTAGATCAGGGGCCGGGTCAGCCCCAGCATTTT.

The chain employs TRBV5-8 and TRBJ2-2, with D maybe TRBD2 (5 bases). V dropped 4 bases and J dropped 3 bases, with 13 bases sitting between them. In germline, CDR1 is SGHTS, CDR2 YDEGEE. The CDR3 runs to 15 residues. For the CDR3, the DNA is TGTGCCAGCAGCCCCCGCGGAGGATACACCGGGGAGCTGTTTTTT. Amino acid sequence: CASSPRGGYTGELFF.

The chain carries TRBV5-6 and TRBJ2-1; the D gene is possibly TRBD2 (5 bases). The CDR3 is 15 amino acids. Germline CDR1 is SGHDT and CDR2 is YYEEEE. Trimming removed 1 base from V and 4 bases from J, with 12 bases in between. CDR3 sequence reads: CASSLRGVEYNEQFF. As DNA, the CDR3 is TGTGCCAGCAGCTTGCGGGGAGTCGAGTACAATGAGCAGTTCTTC.

The chain has TRBV29-1 and TRBJ2-1; 10 nucleotides agree with TRBD1. In germline, CDR1 is SQVTM, CDR2 ANQGSEA. The CDR3 length is 13 residues. V lost 3 bases to trimming and J lost 9 bases; unmatched junction nucleotides: 5. CDR3 in DNA: TGCAGCGTTGAGGAGACAGGGGGCATTGAGCAGTTCTTC. Its protein product is CSVEETGGIEQFF.

The J gene is TRBJ1-2, the V gene TRBV6-2 or TRBV6-3, with D unresolved. CDR1 is MNHEY, CDR2 SVGEGT, per germline. The CDR3 is 13 residues long. V lost 2 bases to trimming and J lost 4 bases, with 8 bases between them. The CDR3: CASSYDGLYGYTF. The CDR3 DNA reads TGTGCCAGCAGTTACGACGGGCTCTATGGCTACACCTTC.

The chain carries TRBV5-1 and TRBJ1-1; unclear D gene. In germline, CDR1 is SGHRS, CDR2 YFSETQ. Trimming took off 4 bases at V and 3 bases at J, with 10 bases between the two ends. The CDR3 is 13 residues long. The CDR3 coding sequence is TGCGCCAGCAGCCCCAGTAGTTACACTGAAGCTTTCTTT. Translation gives CASSPSSYTEAFF.